Each of the 21 T cell receptor beta chains below was sequenced from the same sample in a study of blood T cell repertoires in COVID-19. Method: immunoSEQ multiplex PCR; TCRdb's copy keeps in-frame clones and lacks some. The sample contains 300,000 to 350,000 clones, approximately 88% of which appear only once. The sequencing sample was made of PBMCs or T cells enriched from blood (not recorded which). The source is a man under 40 who had recovered from COVID-19.

The chain recombines TRBV18 with TRBJ1-2; 7 bases line up with TRBD1. CDR1 and CDR2 from the germline V gene are KGHSH and LQKENI. This CDR3 has 15 residues. J gave up 5 bases and V 0 bases, and 6 bases lay outside the gene matches. As DNA, the CDR3 is TGTGCCAGCTCACCACCGACCGGACAGGTGTATGGCTACACCTTC. This translates into CASSPPTGQVYGYTF. Variable domain in full (rest from reference TRBV18 and TRBJ1-2): NAGVMQNPRHLVRRRGQEARLRCSPMKGHSHVYWYRQLPEEGLKFMVYLQKENIIDESGMPKERFSAEFPKEGPSILRIQQVVRGDSAAYFCASSPPTGQVYGYTFGSGTRLTVV.

A single count supports this clone. CDR3 residues: CASSLAAGVEQYF. CDR3 sequence (DNA): TGTGCCAGCAGCTTAGCAGCGGGAGTCGAGCAGTACTTC. V gene TRBV7-2 combines with J gene TRBJ2-7; 8 bases match TRBD2. The V segment lost 0 bases and the J segment 6 bases; nucleotides outside the gene matches: 1. CDR3 length equals 13 residues. CDR1 and CDR2 (germline): SGHTA, FQGNSA.

This clone has only a few counts. V gene TRBV10-3 combines with J gene TRBJ1-2; 10 bases agree with TRBD1. Germline V gives CDR1 ENHRY, CDR2 SYGVKD. CDR3 length equals 15 residues. Trimming at V came to 10 bases and at J to 5 bases, leaving 13 bases not matched to a gene. The CDR3 spells CASGQGEGGIYGYTF. CDR3 in DNA: TGTGCCAGCGGACAGGGGGAGGGAGGAATTTATGGCTACACCTTC.

CDR3 bases: TGTGCCAGCAGCCGGACAGGGGAGAGTGTCACTGAAGCTTTCTTT. Its translation: CASSRTGESVTEAFF. The rearrangement uses TRBV7-2 and TRBJ1-1; 9 bases are shared with TRBD1. Trimming at V came to 5 bases and at J to 4 bases, leaving 8 bases not matched to a gene. The CDR3 spans 15 residues. Per germline, CDR1 SGHTA and CDR2 FQGNSA.

The rearrangement joins TRBV27 to TRBJ2-2; tentatively, D is TRBD1 (6 bases). The CDR3 is made up of 13 amino acids. The V gene's germline CDR1 is MNHEY and CDR2 SMNVEV (reference sequence). The V end lost 4 bases, the J end lost 6 bases, and 9 bases lay between the germline ends. The DNA for the CDR3 is TGTGCCAGCAGTTCAGGGGATTCCGGGGAGCTGTTTTTT. Residues: CASSSGDSGELFF.

The CDR3 DNA sequence: TGTGCCAGCAGCCCGGGACAGGGGAGGCAAGAGACCCAGTACTTC. It specifies CASSPGQGRQETQYF. The chain employs TRBV7-9 and TRBJ2-5; 10 positions agree with TRBD1. This CDR3 is 15 amino acids long. The germline CDR1 and CDR2 sequences are SEHNR and FQNEAQ (reference sequence). The V segment lost 5 bases and the J segment 2 bases; nucleotides outside the gene matches: 5.

The rearrangement joins TRBV28 to TRBJ1-2; TRBD1 aligns across 12 bases. The CDR3 extends over 15 amino acids. Germline trimming cut 2 bases from V and 3 bases from J; bases unmatched to any gene: 1. Germline V gene lookup returns CDR1 MDHEN and CDR2 SYDVKM. The CDR3 reads CASSLGTGGYYGYTF. CDR3 sequence (DNA): TGTGCCAGCAGTTTAGGGACAGGGGGCTACTATGGCTACACCTTC.

V usage is TRBV19 and J usage is TRBJ1-3; D uncertain. The germline CDR1 and CDR2 sequences are LNHDA and SQIVND (reference sequence). Trimming removed 4 bases at V and 4 bases at J, with 8 bases between. This CDR3 has 13 residues. This chain's CDR3 is CASSKMRGNTIYF. CDR3 nucleotide sequence: TGTGCCAGTAGTAAGATGAGGGGAAACACCATATATTTT.

This chain links TRBV24-1 with TRBJ2-2, with TRBD1 as a possible D gene (5 bases). The V and J ends lost 4 bases and 6 bases respectively, with 14 bases between them. Germline CDR1 and CDR2: KGHDR and SFDVKD. CDR3 length: 15 residues. The CDR3 nucleotides are TGTGCCACCAGTGACATTGGGGCCGACGCCGGGGAGCTGTTTTTT. Amino acid sequence: CATSDIGADAGELFF.

Only a few counts were recorded for this clone. J is TRBJ1-2 and V is TRBV4-1, with D unclear. Germline CDR1 is MGHRA and CDR2 is YSYEKL. This CDR3 has 14 amino acids. Deletions cut 3 bases from V and 1 base from J, with 9 bases between. For the CDR3, the DNA is TGCGCCAGCAGCCATATACAGAATAACTATGGCTACACCTTC. This gives the protein CASSHIQNNYGYTF.

The chain employs TRBV18 and TRBJ2-2, with 7 bases identical to TRBD1. The CDR3 spans 16 residues. Germline values: CDR1 KGHSH, CDR2 LQKENI. V lost 1 base and J lost 6; bases outside the gene matches: 8. The CDR3 region is CASSPRDRPVPGELFF. CDR3 sequence (DNA): TGTGCCAGCTCACCACGGGACAGACCCGTTCCCGGGGAGCTGTTTTTT.

The J gene is TRBJ2-1, the V gene TRBV27, with 7 bases matching TRBD1. The CDR3 is made up of 14 amino acids. The germline gives CDR1 MNHEY, CDR2 SMNVEV (reference sequence). V shed 6 bases and J 16 bases; nucleotides not matched to a gene: 18. The CDR3 loop is CASSPTGLGLGFFF. The DNA for the CDR3 is TGTGCCAGCAGCCCGACAGGGTTGGGTTTGGGTTTTTTCTTC.

The chain joins TRBV9 to TRBJ2-3; weak D call: TRBD2 (7 bases). The ends were cut back, 4 bases at V and 8 bases at J, with 26 bases in the middle. Germline assignment: CDR1 SGDLS and CDR2 YYNGEE. CDR3 length: 17 residues. The CDR3 coding sequence is TGTGCCAGCAGCTCCCGGCCGGCGGGGGCTAGCGTTGGTACGCAGTATTTT. The encoded protein is CASSSRPAGASVGTQYF.

J is TRBJ2-5 and V is TRBV7-8; D gene uncertain. Trimming left V 3 bases short and J 1 base short, with 12 bases between. Germline V gene sequence: CDR1 SGHVS, CDR2 FQNEAQ. The CDR3 consists of 15 residues. The CDR3: CASSFDLNSQETQYF. The CDR3 DNA follows: TGTGCCAGCAGCTTTGATCTCAATAGCCAAGAGACCCAGTACTTC.

V and J are TRBV19 and TRBJ2-1; 10 positions agree with TRBD2. The germline gives CDR1 LNHDA, CDR2 SQIVND (reference sequence). This CDR3 spans 18 amino acids. After removal of 4 bases from V and 7 bases from J, the junction contained 16 bases not matched to a gene. The CDR3 loop is CASSNQILPSGGGNEQFF. CDR3 nucleotide sequence: TGTGCCAGTAGTAACCAAATACTCCCTAGCGGGGGTGGAAATGAGCAGTTCTTC.

The J gene is TRBJ2-7, the V gene TRBV7-2; a weak D match, TRBD2 (6 bases). CDR1 and CDR2 from the germline V gene are SGHTA and FQGNSA. The V and J ends lost 2 bases and 2 bases respectively, with 16 bases between them. CDR3 length equals 16 residues. The CDR3 DNA sequence: TGTGCCAGCAGCTTATACCCACGGGGGTTGACCTACGAGCAGTACTTC. Residues: CASSLYPRGLTYEQYF. Full variable domain (missing parts from reference TRBV7-2 and TRBJ2-7): GAGVSQSPSNKVTEKGKDVELRCDPISGHTALYWYRQSLGQGLEFLIYFQGNSAPDKSGLPSDRFSAERTGGSVSTLTIQRTQQEDSAVYLCASSLYPRGLTYEQYFGPGTRLTVT.

The rearrangement links TRBV11-2 to TRBJ1-6, with 12 bases identical to TRBD1. CDR3 length equals 19 residues. Unmatched junction bases numbered 14, after V lost 5 bases and J lost 6 bases. From germline, CDR1 is SGHAT and CDR2 FQNNGV. CDR3 sequence: CASSPNSPGQGAFNSPLHF. CDR3 sequence (DNA): TGTGCCAGCAGCCCGAACAGCCCGGGACAGGGGGCTTTTAATTCACCCCTCCACTTT.

The V call is TRBV7-9, the J call TRBJ2-3; 8 positions match TRBD2. In germline, CDR1 is SEHNR, CDR2 FQNEAQ (reference sequence). The ends lost 5 bases at V and 2 bases at J; junction bases unmatched: 3. The CDR3 is 14 amino acids. The CDR3 protein is CASSHSGITDTQYF. CDR3 coding DNA: TGTGCCAGCAGCCATAGCGGGATCACAGATACGCAGTATTTT.

The genes are TRBV29-1 and TRBJ1-1, with D possibly being TRBD1 (6 bases). Germline CDR1 reads SQVTM; CDR2 reads ANQGSEA. Trimming took off 4 bases at V and 0 bases at J, with 9 bases between the two ends. This CDR3 spans 13 amino acids. CDR3 coding DNA: TGCAGCGTTGGGACAGACATGAACACTGAAGCTTTCTTT. As protein: CSVGTDMNTEAFF.

This chain uses TRBV4-1 with TRBJ1-2; D unclear. V was clipped by 5 bases and J by 2 bases, with 9 bases between them. In germline, CDR1 is MGHRA, CDR2 YSYEKL. CDR3 length: 13 amino acids. CDR3 sequence reads: CASSTGYNYGYTF. The CDR3 region has the DNA TGCGCCAGCAGCACCGGTTACAACTATGGCTACACCTTC.

This clone has only one observation. The chain uses TRBV20-1 and TRBJ2-7; TRBD2 agrees at 8 bases. The trim removed 3 bases at V and 0 bases at J, leaving 4 bases unmatched. CDR3 length: 14 amino acids. Germline CDR1 reads DFQATT; CDR2 reads SNEGSKA (reference sequence). CDR3 sequence reads: CSASLRGASYEQYF. The CDR3 DNA sequence: TGCAGTGCTAGTCTGCGGGGGGCCTCCTACGAGCAGTACTTC.